This T cell receptor (beta chain) came from a study of blood T cells in healthy people across ages. Primers used in a second PCR of about 6 to 12 cycles were a sample-barcoded 5' primer and a J-beta primer mix. Using its own MiXCR run on the 5' RACE reads, TCRdb lists one record per CDR3 protein. Here the sample spans 850,000 to 1,000,000 distinct CDR3 sequences, approximately 50% being singletons. This CDR3 spans 14 amino acids. Trimming took off 1 base at V and 5 bases at J, with 9 bases between the two ends. This clonotype was obtained from a woman aged 55-75 years in good health. This chain joins TRBV12-3 or TRBV12-4 and TRBJ1-5; possible D gene TRBD1, 5 bases. Material: blood. CDR3 amino acids: CASSLEAGYQPQHF. CDR3 DNA sequence: TGTGCCAGCAGTTTAGAGGCAGGGTATCAGCCCCAGCATTTT.